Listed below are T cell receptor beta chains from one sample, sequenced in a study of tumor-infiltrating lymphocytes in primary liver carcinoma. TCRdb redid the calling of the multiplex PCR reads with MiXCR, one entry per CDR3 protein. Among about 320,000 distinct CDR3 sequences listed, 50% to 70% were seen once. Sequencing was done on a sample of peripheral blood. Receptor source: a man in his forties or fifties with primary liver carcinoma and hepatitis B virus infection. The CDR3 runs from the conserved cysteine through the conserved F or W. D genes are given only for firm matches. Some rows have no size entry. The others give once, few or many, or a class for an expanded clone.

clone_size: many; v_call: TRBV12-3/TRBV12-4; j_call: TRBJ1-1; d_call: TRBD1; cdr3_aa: CASSLEQGVAEAFF; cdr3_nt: TGTGCCAGCAGTTTAGAACAGGGGGTCGCTGAAGCTTTCTTT
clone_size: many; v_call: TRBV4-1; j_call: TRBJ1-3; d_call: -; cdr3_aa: CASSQGGLMSGNTIYF; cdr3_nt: TGCGCCAGCAGCCAAGGAGGGCTGATGTCTGGAAACACCATATATTTT
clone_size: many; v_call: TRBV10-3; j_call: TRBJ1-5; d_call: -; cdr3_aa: CAISESGQQSNQPQHF; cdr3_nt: TGTGCCATCAGTGAGTCTGGACAGCAAAGCAATCAGCCCCAGCATTTT
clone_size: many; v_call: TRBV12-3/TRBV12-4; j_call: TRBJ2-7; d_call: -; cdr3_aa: CASSFGSPSLPKYF; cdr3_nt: TGTGCCAGCAGTTTCGGATCCCCTTCCCTCCCGAAGTACTTC
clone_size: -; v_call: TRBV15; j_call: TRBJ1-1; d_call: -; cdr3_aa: CATSRDRAETEAFF; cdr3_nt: TGTGCCACCAGCAGAGATCGTGCGGAGACTGAAGCTTTCTTT
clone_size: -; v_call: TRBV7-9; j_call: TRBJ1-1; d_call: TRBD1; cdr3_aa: CASTQGAGNTEAFF; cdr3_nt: TGTGCCAGCACCCAGGGGGCGGGGAACACTGAAGCTTTCTTT
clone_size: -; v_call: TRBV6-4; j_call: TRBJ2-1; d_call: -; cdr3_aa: CASSDGRGLYNEQFF; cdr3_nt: TGTGCCAGCAGTGACGGGCGGGGACTCTACAATGAGCAGTTCTTC
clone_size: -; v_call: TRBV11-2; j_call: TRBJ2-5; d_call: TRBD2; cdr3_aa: CASSTLAGGETQCF; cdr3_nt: TGTGCCAGCAGCACCTTGGCGGGAGGAGAGACCCAGTGCTTC
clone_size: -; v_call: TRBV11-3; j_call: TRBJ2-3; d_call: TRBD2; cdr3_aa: CTSSFGTSERVDTQYF; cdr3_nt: TGTACCAGCAGCTTTGGGACTAGCGAGAGAGTGGATACGCAGTATTTT
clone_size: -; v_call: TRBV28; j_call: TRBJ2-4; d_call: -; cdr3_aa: CASSSSGRGTKNIQYF; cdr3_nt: TGTGCCAGCAGTTCCTCCGGCCGGGGGACCAAAAACATTCAGTACTTC
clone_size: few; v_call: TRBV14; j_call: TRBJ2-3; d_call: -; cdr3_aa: CASSRRVGGDTQYF; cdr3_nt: TGTGCCAGCAGTCGCCGAGTGGGGGGAGATACGCAGTATTTT
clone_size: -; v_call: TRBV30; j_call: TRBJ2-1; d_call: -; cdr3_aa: CAWSVTGTYNEQFF; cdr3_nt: TGTGCCTGGAGTGTAACAGGGACCTACAATGAGCAGTTCTTC
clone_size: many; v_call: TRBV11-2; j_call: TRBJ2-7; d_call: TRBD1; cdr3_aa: CASSSGPGGENQQYF; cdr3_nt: TGTGCCAGCAGCTCAGGCCCAGGGGGCGAGAATCAGCAGTACTTC
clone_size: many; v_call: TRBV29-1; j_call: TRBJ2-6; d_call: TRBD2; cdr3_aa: CSVMTSGRAPIISGANVLTF; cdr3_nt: TGCAGCGTTATGACTAGCGGGAGGGCCCCAATAATCTCTGGGGCCAACGTCCTGACTTTC
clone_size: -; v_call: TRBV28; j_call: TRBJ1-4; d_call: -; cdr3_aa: CASSSGTQNEKLFF; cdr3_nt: TGTGCCAGCAGTTCCGGGACACAAAATGAAAAACTGTTTTTT
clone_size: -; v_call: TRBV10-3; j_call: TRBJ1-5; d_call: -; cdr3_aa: CAISEYGGKGQPQHF; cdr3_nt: TGTGCCATCAGTGAGTACGGGGGGAAAGGGCAGCCCCAGCATTTT
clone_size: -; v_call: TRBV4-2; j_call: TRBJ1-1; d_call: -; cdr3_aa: CASSQDTKGTEVFF; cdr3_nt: TGTGCCAGCAGCCAGGACACGAAGGGAACTGAAGTTTTCTTT
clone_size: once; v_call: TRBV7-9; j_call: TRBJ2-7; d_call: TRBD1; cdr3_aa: CASSFNTGVHERYF; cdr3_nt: TGTGCCAGCAGCTTTAACACAGGGGTCCACGAGCGGTACTTC
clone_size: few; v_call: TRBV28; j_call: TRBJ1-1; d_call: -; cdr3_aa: CASSFPAGDTEAFF; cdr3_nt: TGTGCCAGCAGTTTTCCGGCAGGGGACACTGAAGCTTTCTTT
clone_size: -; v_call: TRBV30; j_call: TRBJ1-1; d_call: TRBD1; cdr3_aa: CAWRRQGGTEAFF; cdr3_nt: TGTGCCTGGAGAAGACAGGGCGGCACTGAAGCTTTCTTT
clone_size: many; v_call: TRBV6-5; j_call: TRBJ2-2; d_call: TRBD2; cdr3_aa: CASTRTGLAGGSGELFF; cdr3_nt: TGTGCCAGCACCAGAACCGGACTAGCGGGAGGATCGGGGGAGCTGTTTTTT
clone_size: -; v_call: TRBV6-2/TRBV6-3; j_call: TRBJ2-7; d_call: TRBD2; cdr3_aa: CVSSFSTLAGVGEQYF; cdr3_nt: TGTGTCAGCAGTTTCTCGACTCTAGCGGGAGTGGGCGAGCAGTACTTC
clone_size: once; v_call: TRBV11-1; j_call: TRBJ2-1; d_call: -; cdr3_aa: CADSDSSSSYNEQLF; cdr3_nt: TGTGCCGACAGCGACTCTAGCTCATCCTACAATGAGCAGTTATTC
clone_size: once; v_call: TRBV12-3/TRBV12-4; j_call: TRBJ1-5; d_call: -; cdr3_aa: CVSSTLGAPPHF; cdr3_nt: TGTGTTAGCAGCACCCTAGGGGCCCCTCCACATTTT
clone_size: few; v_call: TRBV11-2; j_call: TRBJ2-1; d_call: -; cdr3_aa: CASSNQGGPTQFF; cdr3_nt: TGTGCCAGCAGCAACCAAGGCGGACCTACCCAGTTCTTC
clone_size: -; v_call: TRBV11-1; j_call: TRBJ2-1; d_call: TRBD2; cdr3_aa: CASSSLRESSYNEEFF; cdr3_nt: TGTGCCAGCAGCTCCCTGCGGGAGAGCTCTTACAATGAGGAGTTCTTC
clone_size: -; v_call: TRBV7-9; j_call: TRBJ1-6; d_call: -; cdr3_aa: CASSLEEVNSPLHF; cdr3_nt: TGTGCCAGCAGCTTAGAGGAAGTCAATTCACCCCTCCACTTT
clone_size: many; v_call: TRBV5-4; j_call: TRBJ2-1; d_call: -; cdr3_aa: CASSLGSRISYNEQFF; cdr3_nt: TGTGCCAGCAGCTTGGGGTCCCGGATCTCCTACAATGAGCAGTTCTTC
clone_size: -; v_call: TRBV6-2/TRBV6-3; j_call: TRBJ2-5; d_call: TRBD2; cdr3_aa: CASSNRLAVQETQYF; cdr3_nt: TGTGCCAGCAGTAACAGACTAGCGGTACAAGAGACCCAGTACTTC
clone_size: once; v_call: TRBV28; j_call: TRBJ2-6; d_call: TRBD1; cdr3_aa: CASTSGGGGANVLTF; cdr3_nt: TGTGCCAGCACCTCAGGGGGCGGTGGGGCCAACGTCCTGACTTTC